This T cell receptor (beta chain) comes out of a study of OX40 agonist ivuxolimab in advanced cancers. Study-level background: Ivuxolimab, which targeted the costimulatory receptor OX40 (CD134), was an agonistic, fully human IgG2 monoclonal antibody. Intravenous ivuxolimab was administered to patients every 2 weeks at six dose levels: 0.01, 0.1, 0.3, 1.5, 3 and 10 mg/kg. Among the roughly 50 dose-escalation patients, about 19 had hepatocellular carcinoma, around 15 melanoma, 9 renal cell carcinoma and 9 head and neck cancer. The dose-escalation cohort was about 83% male with a mean age of about 65 years, ranging from roughly 23 to 90. Prior anti-PD-1, anti-PD-L1 or anti-CTLA-4 therapy was permitted, and approximately 40% of dose-escalation patients had received checkpoint inhibitors. Partial responses occurred in three dose-escalation patients, of whom one had hepatocellular carcinoma and two had cutaneous melanoma. The purpose of peripheral TCRbeta sequencing was to test whether ivuxolimab changed TCR sequence diversity and led to clonal T-cell expansion. The paper describes the monotherapy dose-escalation part (N = 52 patients) of the phase I trial of ivuxolimab. Findings and caveats that apply to the study as a whole: After ivuxolimab, more expanded clones were found on average in CD8+ T cells than in CD4+ T cells. Low levels of normalized T-cell clonal expansion were also seen in some patients who did not respond. In the 0.1-3.0 mg/kg groups, partial responders were among the patients with the lowest normalized peripheral clonal expansion, particularly in CD8+ T cells. Which antigens the clonally expanded peripheral T cells were specific for was not determined. Clonal expansion of both CD4+ and CD8+ blood T cells was observed from baseline to week 6 at doses 0.1 to 3.0 mg/kg.

To sequence the TCRbeta CDR3 region, genomic DNA was isolated from the sorted cells. The immunoSEQ Assay was used to sequence the TCRbeta CDR3 regions. TCRdb provides this immuneACCESS table in a form limited to in-frame rearrangements. Some clones are lacking; in checked studies, under half of them reflect an unresolved V gene, and why the rest are absent is not known. Counted in this sample were about 81,000 clones; just over 90% of them appeared once. In total, the top ten clones hold roughly an eighth of the sample. The CDR3 contains 17 residues, cysteine and phenylalanine counted. CDR3 DNA is the only sequence kept; it has 51 bases, read in frame from the first base. The germline V gene gives CDR1 as SGHTA and CDR2 as FQGTGA. V is cut back by 4 bases and J by 3 bases, with 3 bases in the junction unmatched. Patients with autoimmune disease history or receiving systemic immunosuppression were excluded from the trial. Peripheral blood for TCR sequencing was collected from all dose cohorts at baseline, on cycle 4 day 1, and on cycle 7 day 1. The samples were taken from a phase I, first-in-human, multicenter, open-label dose-escalation trial of ivuxolimab. Adults with locally advanced or metastatic melanoma, renal cell, hepatocellular, or head and neck squamous cell carcinoma were enrolled in the trial. CD4+ and CD8+ T cells were sorted separately from peripheral blood before TCR sequencing.

A note on this clone: The antigen this receptor binds is unknown. Base qualities are not recorded, but no much larger clone differs from it by a single base.

The sequence was collected from an adult with an advanced solid tumor such as melanoma, head and neck, liver or kidney cancer. This receptor chain uses TRBV7-3 and TRBJ2-2; 15 middle bases align to TRBD2. The sample consisted of CD4+ or CD8+ T cells sorted from blood, taken in a trial of the OX40 agonist ivuxolimab. Here the CDR3 is given as CASSWTSGRVDTGELFF. In nucleotides, the sequence is TGTGCCAGCAGCTGGACTAGCGGGAGGGTGGACACCGGGGAGCTGTTTTTT.